Given below is one T cell receptor beta chain in context. Antigen unknown. This entry is derived from a study of post-analysis software for immune sequencing data. About the study: Secondary progressive, relapsing-remitting and progressive-relapsing multiple sclerosis were among the included disease courses. Broader study findings: Relative to controls, patients with multiple sclerosis showed significantly lower normalized Chao1 diversity. In patients, five or six TRBV segments were more frequent than in controls, with TRBV5-6, TRBV5-1 and TRBV20-1 among them. Those samples that were prepared in the same batch co-clustered strongly by F measure.

Germline loops: CDR1 SSHAT, CDR2 FNYEAQ (reference sequence). V lost 4 bases and J lost 14, with 18 bases in between. This CDR3 is built from 13 residues. TCR beta libraries were prepared from cDNA with unique molecular identifiers. Each sample of about 0.9 to 10 million input T cells yielded roughly 500,000 cDNA molecules, so each molecule approximated one T cell. Using its own MiXCR run on the PCR reads, TCRdb lists one record per CDR3 protein. The table lists 800,000 to 950,000 distinct CDR3 sequences, approximately 53% of them singletons, with 4.6% in the top ten. The material sequenced was blood. This sequence joins TRBV7-7 and TRBJ2-4; D is possibly TRBD2 (6 bases). This TCR was recovered from a girl aged 10-17 years with multiple sclerosis. The CDR3 region is CASSSTGSSAKYF. The CDR3 DNA is TGTGCCAGCAGCTCGACTGGCTCTAGCGCAAAGTACTTC.